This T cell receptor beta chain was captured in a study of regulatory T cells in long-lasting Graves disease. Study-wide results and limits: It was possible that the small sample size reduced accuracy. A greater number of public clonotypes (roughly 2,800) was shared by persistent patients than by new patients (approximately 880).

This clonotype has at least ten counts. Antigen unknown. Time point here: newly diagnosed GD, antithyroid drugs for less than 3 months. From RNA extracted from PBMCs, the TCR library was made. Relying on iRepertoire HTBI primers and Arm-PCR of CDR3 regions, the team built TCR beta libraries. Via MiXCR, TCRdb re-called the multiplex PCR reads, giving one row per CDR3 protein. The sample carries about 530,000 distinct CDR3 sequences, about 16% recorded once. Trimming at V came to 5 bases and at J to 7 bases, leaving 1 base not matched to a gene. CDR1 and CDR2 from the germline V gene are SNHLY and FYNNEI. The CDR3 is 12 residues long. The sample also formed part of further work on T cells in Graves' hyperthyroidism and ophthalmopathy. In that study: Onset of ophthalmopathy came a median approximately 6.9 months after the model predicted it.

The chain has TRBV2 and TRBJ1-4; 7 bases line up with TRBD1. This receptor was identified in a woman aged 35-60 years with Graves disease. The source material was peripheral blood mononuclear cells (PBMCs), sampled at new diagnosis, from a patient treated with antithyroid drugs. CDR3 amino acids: CASSWDSEKLFF. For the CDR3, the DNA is TGTGCCAGCAGTTGGGACAGTGAAAAACTGTTTTTT.